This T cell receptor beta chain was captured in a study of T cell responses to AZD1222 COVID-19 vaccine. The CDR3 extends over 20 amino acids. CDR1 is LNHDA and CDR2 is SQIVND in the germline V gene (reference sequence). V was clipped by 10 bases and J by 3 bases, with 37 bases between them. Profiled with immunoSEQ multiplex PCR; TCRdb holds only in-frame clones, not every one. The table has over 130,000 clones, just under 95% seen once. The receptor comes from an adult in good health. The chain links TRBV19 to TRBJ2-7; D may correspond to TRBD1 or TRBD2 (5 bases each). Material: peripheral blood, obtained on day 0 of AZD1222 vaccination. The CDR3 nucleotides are TGTGCCACCGGAACGAAGGAACAGAGAAGAGGGGCTCGGAGAGACTACGAGCAGTACTTC. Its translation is CATGTKEQRRGARRDYEQYF.